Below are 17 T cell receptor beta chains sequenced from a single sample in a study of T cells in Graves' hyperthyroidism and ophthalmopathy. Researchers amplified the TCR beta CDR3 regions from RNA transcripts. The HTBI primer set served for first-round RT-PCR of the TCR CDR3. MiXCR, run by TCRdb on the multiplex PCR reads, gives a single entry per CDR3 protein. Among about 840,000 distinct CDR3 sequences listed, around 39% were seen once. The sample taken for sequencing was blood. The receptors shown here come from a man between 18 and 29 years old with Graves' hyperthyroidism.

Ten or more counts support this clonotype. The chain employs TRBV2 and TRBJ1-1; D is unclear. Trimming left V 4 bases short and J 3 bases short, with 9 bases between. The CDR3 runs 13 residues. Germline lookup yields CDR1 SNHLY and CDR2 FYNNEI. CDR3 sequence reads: CASSVERDTEAFF. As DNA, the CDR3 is TGTGCCAGCAGTGTCGAAAGGGACACTGAAGCTTTCTTT.

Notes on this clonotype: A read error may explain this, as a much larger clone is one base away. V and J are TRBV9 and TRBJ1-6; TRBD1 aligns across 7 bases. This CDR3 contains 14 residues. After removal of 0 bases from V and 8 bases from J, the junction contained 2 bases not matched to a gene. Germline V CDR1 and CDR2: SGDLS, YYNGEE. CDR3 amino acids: CASSVEGAYSPLHF. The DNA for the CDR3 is TGTGCCAGCAGCGTAGAGGGGGCTTATTCACCCCTCCACTTT.

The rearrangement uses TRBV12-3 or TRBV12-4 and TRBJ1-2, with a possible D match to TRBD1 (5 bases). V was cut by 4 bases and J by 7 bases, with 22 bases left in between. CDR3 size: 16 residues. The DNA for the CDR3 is TGTGCCAGCAGTTGGGGGTTATTGGAGGGTAGAAGTGGCTACACCTTC. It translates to CASSWGLLEGRSGYTF.

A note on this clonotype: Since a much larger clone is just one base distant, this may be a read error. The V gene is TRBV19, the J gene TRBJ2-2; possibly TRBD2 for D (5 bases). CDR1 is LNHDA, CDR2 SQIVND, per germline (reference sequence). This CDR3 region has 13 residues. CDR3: CASSDTITGEPFF. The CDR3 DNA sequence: TGTGCCAGTTCCGACACGATCACCGGGGAGCCGTTTTTT.

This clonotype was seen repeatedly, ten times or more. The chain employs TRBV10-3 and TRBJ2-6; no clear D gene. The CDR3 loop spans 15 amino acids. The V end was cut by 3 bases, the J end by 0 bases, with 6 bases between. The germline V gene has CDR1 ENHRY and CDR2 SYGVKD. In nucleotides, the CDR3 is TGTGCCATCAGTGAAAGAATCTCTGGGGCCAACGTCCTGACTTTC. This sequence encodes CAISERISGANVLTF.

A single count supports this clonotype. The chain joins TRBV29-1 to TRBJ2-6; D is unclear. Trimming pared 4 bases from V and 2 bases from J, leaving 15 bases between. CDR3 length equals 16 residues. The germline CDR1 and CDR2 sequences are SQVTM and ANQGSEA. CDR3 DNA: TGCAGCGTTGGTGGCAGAAGGAACACTGGGGCCAACGTCCTGACTTTC. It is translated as CSVGGRRNTGANVLTF.

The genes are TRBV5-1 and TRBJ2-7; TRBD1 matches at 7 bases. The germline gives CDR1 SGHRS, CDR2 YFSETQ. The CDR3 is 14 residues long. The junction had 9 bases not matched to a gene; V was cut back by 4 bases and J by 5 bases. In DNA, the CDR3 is TGCGCCAGCAGCGTATCCGGGACAGAGGACGAGCAGTACTTC. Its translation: CASSVSGTEDEQYF.

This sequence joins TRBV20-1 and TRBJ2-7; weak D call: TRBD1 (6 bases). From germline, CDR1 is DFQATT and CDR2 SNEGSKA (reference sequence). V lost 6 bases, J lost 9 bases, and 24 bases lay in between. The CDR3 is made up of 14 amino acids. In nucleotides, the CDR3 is TGCAGTGCCGCGAAGACAGGCCCAAAGGGCGGGCAGTACTTC. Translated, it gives CSAAKTGPKGGQYF.

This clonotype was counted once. The CDR3 region has the DNA TGCAGCGTTGAAGAGTCACCAGGGAACGCATGGTGCACCTTC. This translates into CSVEESPGNAWCTF. V and J are TRBV29-1 and TRBJ1-2, with TRBD1 as a possible D gene (5 bases). The CDR3 spans 14 residues. V lost 0 bases, J lost 13 bases, and 21 bases lay in between. CDR1 is SQVTM and CDR2 is ANQGSEA in the germline V gene.

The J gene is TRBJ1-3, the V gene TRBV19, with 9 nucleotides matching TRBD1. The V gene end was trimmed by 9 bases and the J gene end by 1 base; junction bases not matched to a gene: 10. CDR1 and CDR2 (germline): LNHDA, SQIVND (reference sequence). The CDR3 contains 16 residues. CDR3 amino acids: CARKPGQGYSGNTIYF. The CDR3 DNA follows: TGTGCCAGGAAACCGGGACAGGGCTATTCTGGAAACACCATATATTTT. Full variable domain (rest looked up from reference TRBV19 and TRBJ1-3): DGGITQSPKYLFRKEGQNVTLSCEQNLNHDAMYWYRQDPGQGLRLIYYSQIVNDFQKGDIAEGYSVSREKKESFPLTVTSAQKNPTAFYLCARKPGQGYSGNTIYFGEGSWLTVV.

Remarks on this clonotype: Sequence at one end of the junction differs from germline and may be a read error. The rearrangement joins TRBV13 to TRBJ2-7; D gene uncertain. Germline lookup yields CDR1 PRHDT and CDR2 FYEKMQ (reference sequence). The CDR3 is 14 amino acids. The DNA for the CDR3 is TGTGCCAGCAGCTTATACGGGCAAACCTACGAGCGGTACTTC. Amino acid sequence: CASSLYGQTYERYF.

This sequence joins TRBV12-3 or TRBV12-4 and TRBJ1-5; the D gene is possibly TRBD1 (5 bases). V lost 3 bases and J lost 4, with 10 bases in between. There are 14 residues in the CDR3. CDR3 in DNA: TGTGCCAGCAGTTTGGAGGGGAAGAATCAGCCCCAGCATTTT. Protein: CASSLEGKNQPQHF.

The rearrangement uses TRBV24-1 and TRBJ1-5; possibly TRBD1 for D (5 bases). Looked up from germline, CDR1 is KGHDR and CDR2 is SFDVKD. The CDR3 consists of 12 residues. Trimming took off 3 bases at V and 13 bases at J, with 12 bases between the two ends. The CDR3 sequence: CATSDHDSLQHF. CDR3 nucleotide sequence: TGTGCCACCAGTGATCATGACAGTTTGCAGCATTTT.

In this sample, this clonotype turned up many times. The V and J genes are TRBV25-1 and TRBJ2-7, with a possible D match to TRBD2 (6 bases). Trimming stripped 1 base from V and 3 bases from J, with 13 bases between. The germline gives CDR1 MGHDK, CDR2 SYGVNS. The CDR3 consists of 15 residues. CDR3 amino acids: CASSESYGSGYEQYF. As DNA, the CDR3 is TGTGCCAGCAGTGAATCTTACGGGAGCGGCTACGAGCAGTACTTC.

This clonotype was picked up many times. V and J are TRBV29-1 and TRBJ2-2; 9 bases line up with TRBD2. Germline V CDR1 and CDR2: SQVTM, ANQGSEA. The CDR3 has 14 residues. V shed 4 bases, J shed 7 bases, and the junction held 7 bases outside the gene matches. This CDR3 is CSVVASGELGELFF. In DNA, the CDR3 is TGCAGCGTTGTGGCTAGCGGGGAGCTCGGGGAGCTGTTTTTT.

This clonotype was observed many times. The CDR3 protein is CSAGTGTNTEAFF. The CDR3 DNA reads TGCAGTGCGGGAACAGGGACGAACACTGAAGCTTTCTTT. V is TRBV20-1 and J is TRBJ1-1, with a possible D match to TRBD1 (6 bases). CDR3 length: 13 residues. Germline loops: CDR1 DFQATT, CDR2 SNEGSKA (reference sequence). V dropped 6 bases and J dropped 1 base, with 12 bases sitting between them.

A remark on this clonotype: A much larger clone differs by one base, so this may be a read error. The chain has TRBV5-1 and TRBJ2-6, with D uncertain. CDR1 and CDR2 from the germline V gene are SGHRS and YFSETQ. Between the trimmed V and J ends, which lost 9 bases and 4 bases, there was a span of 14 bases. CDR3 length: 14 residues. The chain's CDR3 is CATRLGSGANVLTF. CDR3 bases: TGCGCCACTCGTCTCGGATCCGGGGCCAACGTCCTGACTTTC.